This T cell receptor (beta chain) was obtained from a study of shared clonotypes between healthy human individuals. Study-wide points: On the whole, naive subsets had larger estimated richness than memory subsets had. With a few donors compared, around 4.7% of naive CD4 clonotypes were shared. Few donors restricted represented genetic and exposure-history diversity. Non-shared clonotypes showed lower generation probabilities than clonotypes common to all four donors.

CD8 cells regarded as naive lacked CD45RO, were positively chosen for CCR7, and omitted terminally differentiated effector memory CD45RA+ cells. The CDR3 runs to 16 residues. Germline lookup yields CDR1 MNHEY and CDR2 SMNVEV (reference sequence). The V and J ends lost 6 bases and 5 bases respectively, with 20 bases between them. Assay used: immunoSEQ multiplex PCR; TCRdb lists only in-frame clones, some missing. The sample has about 2.1 million clones; about 93% are singletons. Concerning this clone: No antigen is known for it.

Sequenced sample: naive CD8+ T cells from PBMCs. This clonotype was sampled from a man between 18 and 29 years old in good health. Some clones in this sample may be carry-over from other donors' samples. The chain recombines TRBV27 with TRBJ2-1; D perhaps matches TRBD2 (6 bases). As DNA, the CDR3 is TGTGCCAGCAGCCCAACCTTGGGAGGCTACAACAATGAGCAGTTCTTC. Encoded protein: CASSPTLGGYNNEQFF.